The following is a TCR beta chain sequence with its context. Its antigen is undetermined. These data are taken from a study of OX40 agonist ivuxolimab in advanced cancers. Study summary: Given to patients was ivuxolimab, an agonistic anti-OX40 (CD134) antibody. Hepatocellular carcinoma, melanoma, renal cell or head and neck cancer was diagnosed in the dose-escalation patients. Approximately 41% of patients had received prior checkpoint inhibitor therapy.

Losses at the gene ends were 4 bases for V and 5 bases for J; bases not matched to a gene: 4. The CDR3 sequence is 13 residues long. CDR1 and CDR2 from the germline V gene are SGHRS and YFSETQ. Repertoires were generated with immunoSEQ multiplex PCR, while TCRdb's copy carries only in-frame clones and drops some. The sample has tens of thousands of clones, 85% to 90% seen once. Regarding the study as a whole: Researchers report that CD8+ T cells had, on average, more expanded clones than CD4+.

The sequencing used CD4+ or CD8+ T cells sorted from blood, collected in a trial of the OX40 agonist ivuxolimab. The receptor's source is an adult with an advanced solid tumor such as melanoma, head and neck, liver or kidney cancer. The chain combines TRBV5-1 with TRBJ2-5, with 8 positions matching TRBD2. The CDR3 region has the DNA TGCGCCAGCAGCCCGTCTAGCGGGGAGACCCAGTACTTC. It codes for CASSPSSGETQYF.